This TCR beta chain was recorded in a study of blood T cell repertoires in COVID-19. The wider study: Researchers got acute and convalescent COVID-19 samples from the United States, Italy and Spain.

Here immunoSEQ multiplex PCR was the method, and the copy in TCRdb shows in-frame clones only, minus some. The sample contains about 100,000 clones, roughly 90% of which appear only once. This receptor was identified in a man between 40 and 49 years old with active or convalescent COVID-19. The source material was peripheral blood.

CDR3 sequence reads: CASSQEVDRGREKLFF. The DNA for the CDR3 is TGCGCCAGCAGCCAGGAGGTGGACAGGGGTCGTGAAAAACTGTTTTTT. The rearrangement links TRBV4-3 to TRBJ1-4; 9 nucleotides agree with TRBD1. Germline V gene sequence: CDR1 LGHNA, CDR2 YSLEER. The CDR3 length is 16 residues. Trimming removed 3 bases from V and 7 bases from J; junction bases left unmatched: 9.